This TCR beta chain emerged from a study of CD8 T cells in Susac syndrome. cDNA came from approximately 0.5 to 1 ug RNA primed by random hexamers. One entry per CDR3 protein, called by TCRdb with MiXCR from the immunoSEQ multiplex PCR reads. The repertoire includes 150,000 or so distinct CDR3 sequences, just under 95% of them detected once, and roughly 0.14% sits in the top ten. Germline CDR1 is MNHEY and CDR2 is SMNVEV (reference sequence). Trimming removed 2 bases at V and 9 bases at J, with 20 bases between. The CDR3 length is 17 residues. FACS enriched CD8+ TEMRA cells, while bulk CD8+ and CD4+ were negatively isolated.

The sequence came from a human donor with Susac syndrome. The gene calls are TRBV27 and TRBJ1-6; perhaps TRBD1 as D (6 bases). The specimen was CD4+ T cells from PBMCs. The CDR3 region is CASSLVGRGGVGSPLHF. The CDR3 DNA follows: TGTGCCAGCAGTTTAGTAGGGAGGGGGGGGGTTGGTTCACCCCTCCACTTT.